Listed here is a single T cell receptor beta chain. This record belongs to a study of T cells after posttransplantation cyclophosphamide. Measured with immunoSEQ multiplex PCR; TCRdb has only the in-frame clones, and not every one. The data hold more than 20,000 clones, with almost 75% observed a single time. This CDR3 is built from 15 residues. V was shortened by 6 bases and J by 3 bases, with 12 bases between the two germline ends. CDR1 and CDR2 from the germline V gene are MDHEN and SYDVKM. This TCR derives from a woman in her sixties or seventies in good health, CMV-negative, and a related stem cell transplant donor. The sample was memory CD4+ T cells sorted from PBMCs. V and J are TRBV28 and TRBJ2-6; a possible D gene is TRBD1 (6 bases). The CDR3 spells CASSLGGFGANVLTF. CDR3 DNA: TGTGCCAGCAGCCTAGGGGGATTTGGGGCCAACGTCCTGACTTTC.